A selection of T cell receptor beta chains follows, all from one sample in a study of blood T cell repertoires in COVID-19. Data came from immunoSEQ multiplex PCR; TCRdb stores just in-frame clones and leaves some out. The sample has approximately 170,000 clones, roughly four fifths seen once. What was sequenced was peripheral blood. These receptors all come from a woman of 80 years or more with acute or convalescent COVID-19. Each CDR3 is given with its conserved first and last residue. D genes are given only for firm matches. Rows give clone size only sometimes, using once, few, many, or a class for an expanded clone.

clone size,J gene,CDR3 length,D gene,V gene,CDR3 DNA,CDR3 protein
NA,TRBJ1-2,14,TRBD1,TRBV6-1,TGTGCCAGCAGTGAATCACAGGGGGCTGGAGGCTACACCTTC,CASSESQGAGGYTF
few,TRBJ1-6,14,TRBD1,TRBV9,TGTGCCAGCAGTCCGACAGGGTCAGATTCACCCCTCCACTTT,CASSPTGSDSPLHF
NA,TRBJ2-7,15,TRBD2,TRBV5-1,TGCGCCAGCAGCTTGGATAGCGGGGGCTTCTACGAGCAGTACTTC,CASSLDSGGFYEQYF
NA,TRBJ1-4,14,NA,TRBV2,TGTGCCAGCAACCCAGTCCTGTCCGATGAAAAACTGTTTTTT,CASNPVLSDEKLFF
NA,TRBJ2-7,12,NA,TRBV10-3,TGTGCCATCAGTGAGACAGATTACGAGCAGTACTTC,CAISETDYEQYF
NA,TRBJ2-6,16,NA,TRBV5-1,TGCGCCAGCACCCCCCTTGGAGGCTCTGGGGCCAACGTCCTGACTTTC,CASTPLGGSGANVLTF
NA,TRBJ1-4,13,NA,TRBV2,TGTGCCAGCAGAGCCACAGGGTTAGAAAAACTGTTTTTT,CASRATGLEKLFF
NA,TRBJ1-5,14,NA,TRBV28,TGTGCCACCGAAACCGGGACACTTAATCAGCCCCAGCATTTT,CATETGTLNQPQHF
NA,TRBJ1-6,15,NA,TRBV28,TGTGCCAGCAGTCTCCACCAGGTCTCGTCCTCACCCCTCCACTTT,CASSLHQVSSSPLHF
once,TRBJ2-5,14,TRBD1,TRBV7-2,TGTGCCAGCAGCTTTCAAGGGGGCCGGGAGACCCAGTACTTC,CASSFQGGRETQYF